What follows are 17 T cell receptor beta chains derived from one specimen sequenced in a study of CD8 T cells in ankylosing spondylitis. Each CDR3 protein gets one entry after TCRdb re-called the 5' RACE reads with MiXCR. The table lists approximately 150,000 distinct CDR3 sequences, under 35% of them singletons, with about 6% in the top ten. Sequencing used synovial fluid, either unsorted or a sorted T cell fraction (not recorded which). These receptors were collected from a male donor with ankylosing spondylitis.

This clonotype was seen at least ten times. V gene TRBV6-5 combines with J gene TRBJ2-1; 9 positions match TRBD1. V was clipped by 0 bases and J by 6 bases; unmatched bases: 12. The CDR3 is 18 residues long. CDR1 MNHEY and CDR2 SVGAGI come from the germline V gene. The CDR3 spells CASSYSPPGQGSGNEQFF. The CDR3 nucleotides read TGTGCCAGCAGTTACTCGCCACCGGGACAGGGTTCCGGCAATGAGCAGTTCTTC.

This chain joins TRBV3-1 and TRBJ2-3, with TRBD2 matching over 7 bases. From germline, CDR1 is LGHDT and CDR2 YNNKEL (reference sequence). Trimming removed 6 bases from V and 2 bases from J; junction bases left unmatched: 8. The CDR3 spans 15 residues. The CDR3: CASRAGTTATDTQYF. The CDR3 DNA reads TGTGCCAGCAGAGCCGGGACTACCGCCACAGATACGCAGTATTTT.

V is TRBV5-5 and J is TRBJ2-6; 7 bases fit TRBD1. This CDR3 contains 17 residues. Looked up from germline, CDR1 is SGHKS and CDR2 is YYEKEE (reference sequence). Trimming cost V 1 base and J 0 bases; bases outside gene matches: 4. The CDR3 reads CASSLIRGNSGANVLTF. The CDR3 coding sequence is TGTGCCAGCAGCTTGATCAGGGGGAACTCTGGGGCCAACGTCCTGACTTTC.

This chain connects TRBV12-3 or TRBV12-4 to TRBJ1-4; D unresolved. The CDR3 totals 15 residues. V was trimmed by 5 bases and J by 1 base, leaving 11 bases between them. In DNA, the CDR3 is TGTGCCAGCAGTCTAGAGGGAAGAACTAATGAAAAACTGTTTTTT. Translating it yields CASSLEGRTNEKLFF.

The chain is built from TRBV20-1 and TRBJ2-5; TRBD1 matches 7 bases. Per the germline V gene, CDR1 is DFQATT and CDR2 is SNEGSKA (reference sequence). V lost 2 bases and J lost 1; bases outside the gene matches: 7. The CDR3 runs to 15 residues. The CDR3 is CSARRDSRPQETQYF. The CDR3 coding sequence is TGCAGTGCTAGAAGGGACAGTCGCCCCCAAGAGACCCAGTACTTC.

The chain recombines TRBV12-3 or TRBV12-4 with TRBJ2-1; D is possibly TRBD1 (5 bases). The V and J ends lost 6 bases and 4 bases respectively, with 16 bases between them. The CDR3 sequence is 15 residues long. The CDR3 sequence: CASRERTSLYNEQFF. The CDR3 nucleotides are TGTGCCAGCAGAGAAAGGACAAGCCTTTACAATGAGCAGTTCTTC.

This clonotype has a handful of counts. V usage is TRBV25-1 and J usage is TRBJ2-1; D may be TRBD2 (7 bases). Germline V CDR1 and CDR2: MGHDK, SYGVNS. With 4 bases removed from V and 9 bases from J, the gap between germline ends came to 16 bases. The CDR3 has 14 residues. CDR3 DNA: TGTGCCAGCAGTGTGGGGGGGGCACGCGCTGAGCAGTTCTTC. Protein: CASSVGGARAEQFF.

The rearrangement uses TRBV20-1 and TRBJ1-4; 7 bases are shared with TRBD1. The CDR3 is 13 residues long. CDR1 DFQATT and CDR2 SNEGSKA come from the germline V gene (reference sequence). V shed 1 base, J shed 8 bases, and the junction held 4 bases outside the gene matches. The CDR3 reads CSARVTGREKLFF. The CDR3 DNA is TGCAGTGCTAGAGTGACAGGGCGGGAAAAACTGTTTTTT.

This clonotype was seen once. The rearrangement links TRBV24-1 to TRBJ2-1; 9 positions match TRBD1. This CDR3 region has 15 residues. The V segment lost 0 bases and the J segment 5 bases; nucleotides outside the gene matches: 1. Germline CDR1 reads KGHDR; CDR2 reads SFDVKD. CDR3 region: CATSDLDRGDNEQFF. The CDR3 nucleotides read TGTGCCACCAGTGATTTGGACAGGGGGGACAATGAGCAGTTCTTC.

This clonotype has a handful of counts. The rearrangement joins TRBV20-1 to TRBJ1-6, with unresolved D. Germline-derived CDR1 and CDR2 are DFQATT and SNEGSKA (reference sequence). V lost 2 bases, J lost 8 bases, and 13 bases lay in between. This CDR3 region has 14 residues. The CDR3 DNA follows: TGCAGTGCTAGAAAGGGCCGCACAGATTCACCCCTCCACTTT. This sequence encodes CSARKGRTDSPLHF.

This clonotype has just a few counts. The CDR3 reads CASSFRDRATEAFF. DNA for the CDR3: TGTGCCAGCAGTTTTCGGGACAGGGCAACTGAAGCTTTCTTT. This chain links TRBV12-3 or TRBV12-4 with TRBJ1-1; TRBD1 agrees at 9 bases. This CDR3 has 14 amino acids. With V trimmed by 3 bases and J by 5 bases, 4 bases remained unmatched.

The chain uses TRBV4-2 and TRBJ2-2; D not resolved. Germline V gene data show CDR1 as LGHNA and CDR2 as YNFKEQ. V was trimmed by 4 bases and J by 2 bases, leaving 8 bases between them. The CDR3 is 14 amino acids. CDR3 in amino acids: CASSPSGNTGELFF. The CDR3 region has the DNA TGTGCCAGCAGCCCCTCGGGCAACACCGGGGAGCTGTTTTTT.

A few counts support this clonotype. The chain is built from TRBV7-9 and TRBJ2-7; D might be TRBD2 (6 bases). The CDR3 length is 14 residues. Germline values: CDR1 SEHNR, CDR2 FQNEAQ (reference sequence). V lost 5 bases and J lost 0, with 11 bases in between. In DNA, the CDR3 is TGTGCCAGCAGCCCCGCGCGGGACTCCTACGAGCAGTACTTC. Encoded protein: CASSPARDSYEQYF. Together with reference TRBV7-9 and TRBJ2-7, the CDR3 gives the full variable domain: DTGVSQNPRHKITKRGQNVTFRCDPISEHNRLYWYRQTLGQGPEFLTYFQNEAQLEKSRLLSDRFSAERPKGSFSTLEIQRTEQGDSAMYLCASSPARDSYEQYFGPGTRLTVT.

The CDR3 spells CASSATGTSFDRELFF. CDR3 nucleotides: TGTGCCAGCAGCGCAACCGGGACTAGTTTTGATAGGGAGCTGTTTTTT. J is TRBJ2-2 and V is TRBV9; 8 nucleotides agree with TRBD2. The CDR3 consists of 16 residues. J gave up 9 bases and V 3 bases, and 13 bases lay outside the gene matches. In germline, CDR1 is SGDLS, CDR2 YYNGEE.

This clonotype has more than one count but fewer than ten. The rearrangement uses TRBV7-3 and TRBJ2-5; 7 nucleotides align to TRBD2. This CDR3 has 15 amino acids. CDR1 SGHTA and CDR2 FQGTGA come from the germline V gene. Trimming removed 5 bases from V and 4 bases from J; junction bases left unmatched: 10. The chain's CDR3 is CASSPGGGIGETQYF. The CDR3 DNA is TGTGCCAGCAGCCCTGGGGGGGGGATTGGAGAGACCCAGTACTTC. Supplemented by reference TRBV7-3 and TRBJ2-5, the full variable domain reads GAGVSQTPSNKVTEKGKYVELRCDPISGHTALYWYRQSLGQGPEFLIYFQGTGAADDSGLPNDRFFAVRPEGSVSTLKIQRTERGDSAVYLCASSPGGGIGETQYFGPGTRLLVL.

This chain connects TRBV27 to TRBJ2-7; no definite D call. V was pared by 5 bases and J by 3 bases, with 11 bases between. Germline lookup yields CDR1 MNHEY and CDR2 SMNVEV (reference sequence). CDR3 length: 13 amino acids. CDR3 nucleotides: TGTGCCAGCAGTGCCAAAGAAAACTACGAGCAGTACTTC. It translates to CASSAKENYEQYF.

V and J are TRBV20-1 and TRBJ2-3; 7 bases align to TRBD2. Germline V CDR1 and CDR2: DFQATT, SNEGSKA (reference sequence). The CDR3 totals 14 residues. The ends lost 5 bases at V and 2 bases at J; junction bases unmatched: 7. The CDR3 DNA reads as TGCAGTGCTCCATGGGGGGGGGTCACAGATACGCAGTATTTT. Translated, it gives CSAPWGGVTDTQYF.